Given below is one TCR beta chain in context. The data originate from a study of blood T cell repertoires in COVID-19. The table came from immunoSEQ multiplex PCR; TCRdb's copy has only in-frame clones and leaves some out. The sample contains more than 150,000 clones, about 85% of which appear only once. Germline CDR1 SGHTA, CDR2 FQGNSA. This CDR3 has 15 residues. V shed 5 bases and J 6 bases; nucleotides not matched to a gene: 7. V is TRBV7-2 and J is TRBJ1-6, with TRBD1 identical over 7 bases. The sample was peripheral blood. The clonotype originates from a woman in her 70s with acute or convalescent COVID-19. The CDR3 nucleotides read TGTGCCAGCAGCGGCGCGGGACAGACTAATTCACCCCTCCACTTT. It encodes CASSGAGQTNSPLHF. The full variable domain, rest sourced from reference TRBV7-2 and TRBJ1-6, is GAGVSQSPSNKVTEKGKDVELRCDPISGHTALYWYRQSLGQGLEFLIYFQGNSAPDKSGLPSDRFSAERTGGSVSTLTIQRTQQEDSAVYLCASSGAGQTNSPLHFGNGTRLTVT.